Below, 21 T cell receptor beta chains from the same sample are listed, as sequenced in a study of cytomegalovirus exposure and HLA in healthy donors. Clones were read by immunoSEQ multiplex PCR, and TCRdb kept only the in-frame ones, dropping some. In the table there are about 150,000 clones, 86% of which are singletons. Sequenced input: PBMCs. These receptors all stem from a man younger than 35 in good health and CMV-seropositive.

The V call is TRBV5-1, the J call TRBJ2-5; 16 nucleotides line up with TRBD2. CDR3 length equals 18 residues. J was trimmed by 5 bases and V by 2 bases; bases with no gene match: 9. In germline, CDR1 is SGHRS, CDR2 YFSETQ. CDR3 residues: CASSFGTSGGAGWETQYF. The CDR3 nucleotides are TGCGCCAGCAGCTTCGGGACTAGCGGGGGGGCCGGCTGGGAGACCCAGTACTTC.

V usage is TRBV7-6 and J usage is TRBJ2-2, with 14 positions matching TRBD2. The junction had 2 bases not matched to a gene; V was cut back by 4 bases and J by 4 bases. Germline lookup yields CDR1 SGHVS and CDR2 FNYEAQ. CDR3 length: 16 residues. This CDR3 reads CASSSGLAGGTGELFF. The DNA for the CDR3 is TGTGCCAGCAGCTCCGGACTAGCGGGAGGCACCGGGGAGCTGTTTTTT. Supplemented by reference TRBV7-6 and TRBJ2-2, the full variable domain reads GAGVSQSPRYKVTKRGQDVALRCDPISGHVSLYWYRQALGQGPEFLTYFNYEAQQDKSGLPNDRFSAERPEGSISTLTIQRTEQRDSAMYRCASSSGLAGGTGELFFGEGSRLTVL.

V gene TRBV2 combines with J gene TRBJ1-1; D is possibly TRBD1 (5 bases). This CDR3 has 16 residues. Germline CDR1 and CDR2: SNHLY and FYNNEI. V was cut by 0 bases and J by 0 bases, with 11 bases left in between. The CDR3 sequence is CASSEALQGLNTEAFF. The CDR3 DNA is TGTGCCAGCAGTGAAGCGCTTCAGGGATTGAACACTGAAGCTTTCTTT.

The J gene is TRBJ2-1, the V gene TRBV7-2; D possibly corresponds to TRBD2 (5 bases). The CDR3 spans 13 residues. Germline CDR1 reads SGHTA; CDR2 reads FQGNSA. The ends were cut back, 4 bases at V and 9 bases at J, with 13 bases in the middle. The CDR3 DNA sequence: TGTGCCAGCAGCTCTCAGAGGGTACGTGAGCAGTTCTTC. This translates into CASSSQRVREQFF. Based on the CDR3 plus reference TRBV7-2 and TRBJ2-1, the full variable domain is GAGVSQSPSNKVTEKGKDVELRCDPISGHTALYWYRQSLGQGLEFLIYFQGNSAPDKSGLPSDRFSAERTGGSVSTLTIQRTQQEDSAVYLCASSSQRVREQFFGPGTRLTVL.

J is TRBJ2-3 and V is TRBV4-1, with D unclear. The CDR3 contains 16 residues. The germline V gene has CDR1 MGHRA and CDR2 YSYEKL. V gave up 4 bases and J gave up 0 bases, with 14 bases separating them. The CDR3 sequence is CASSPPRLLSTDTQYF. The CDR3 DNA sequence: TGCGCCAGCAGCCCCCCGAGACTCCTTAGCACAGATACGCAGTATTTT.

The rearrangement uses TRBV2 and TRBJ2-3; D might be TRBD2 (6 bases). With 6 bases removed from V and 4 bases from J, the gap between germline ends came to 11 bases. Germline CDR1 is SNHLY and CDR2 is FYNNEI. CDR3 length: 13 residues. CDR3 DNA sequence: TGTGCCAGCAGGCCTAGCGTCGCAGATACGCAGTATTTT. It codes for CASRPSVADTQYF.

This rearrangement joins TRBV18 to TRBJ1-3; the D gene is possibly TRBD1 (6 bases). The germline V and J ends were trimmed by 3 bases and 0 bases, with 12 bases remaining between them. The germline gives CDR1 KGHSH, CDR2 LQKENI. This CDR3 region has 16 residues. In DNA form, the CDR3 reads TGTGCCAGCTCACCGACAGGTCTTTACTCTGGAAACACCATATATTTT. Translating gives CASSPTGLYSGNTIYF.

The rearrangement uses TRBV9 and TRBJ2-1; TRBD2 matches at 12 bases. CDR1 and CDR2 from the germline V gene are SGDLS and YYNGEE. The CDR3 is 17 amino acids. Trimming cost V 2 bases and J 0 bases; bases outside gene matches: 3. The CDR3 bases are TGTGCCAGCAGCGTTACGACTAGCGGGAGCTCCTACAATGAGCAGTTCTTC. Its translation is CASSVTTSGSSYNEQFF.

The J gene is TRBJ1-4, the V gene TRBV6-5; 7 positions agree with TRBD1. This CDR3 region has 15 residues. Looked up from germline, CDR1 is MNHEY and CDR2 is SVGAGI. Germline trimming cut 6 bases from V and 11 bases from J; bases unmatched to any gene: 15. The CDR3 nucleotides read TGTGCCAGCAGCAGAGACAGGGTATGGCCGTGGAAACTGTTTTTT. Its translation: CASSRDRVWPWKLFF.

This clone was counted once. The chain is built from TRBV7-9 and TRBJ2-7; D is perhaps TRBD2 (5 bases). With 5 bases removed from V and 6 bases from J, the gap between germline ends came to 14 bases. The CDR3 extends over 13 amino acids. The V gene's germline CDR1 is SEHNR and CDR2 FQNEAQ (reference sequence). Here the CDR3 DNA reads TGTGCCAGCAGCCCACCAGCGGAGGCCGAGCAGTACTTC. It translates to CASSPPAEAEQYF.

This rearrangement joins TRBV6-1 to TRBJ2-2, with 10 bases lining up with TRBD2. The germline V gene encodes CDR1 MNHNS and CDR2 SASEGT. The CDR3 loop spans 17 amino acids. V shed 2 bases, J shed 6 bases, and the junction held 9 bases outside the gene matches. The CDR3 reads CASSELQLAGYPGELFF. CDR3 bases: TGTGCCAGCAGTGAACTACAACTAGCGGGATATCCCGGGGAGCTGTTTTTT.

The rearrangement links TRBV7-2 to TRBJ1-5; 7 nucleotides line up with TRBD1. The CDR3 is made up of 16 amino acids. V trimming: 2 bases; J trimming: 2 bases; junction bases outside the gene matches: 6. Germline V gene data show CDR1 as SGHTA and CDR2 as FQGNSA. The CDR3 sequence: CASSLMGQGGNQPQHF. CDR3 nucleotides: TGTGCCAGCAGCTTAATGGGGCAGGGGGGCAATCAGCCCCAGCATTTT.

In DNA, the CDR3 is TGTGCCAGCAGCTTGGCGAGCAATCAGCCCCAGCATTTT. It is translated as CASSLASNQPQHF. V usage is TRBV5-6 and J usage is TRBJ1-5; D is ambiguous. From germline, CDR1 is SGHDT and CDR2 YYEEEE. The CDR3 is made up of 13 amino acids. The V end lost 0 bases, the J end lost 1 base, and 2 bases lay between the germline ends. The full variable domain, rest sourced from reference TRBV5-6 and TRBJ1-5, is DAGVTQSPTHLIKTRGQQVTLRCSPKSGHDTVSWYQQALGQGPQFIFQYYEEEERQRGNFPDRFSGHQFPNYSSELNVNALLLGDSALYLCASSLASNQPQHFGDGTRLSIL.

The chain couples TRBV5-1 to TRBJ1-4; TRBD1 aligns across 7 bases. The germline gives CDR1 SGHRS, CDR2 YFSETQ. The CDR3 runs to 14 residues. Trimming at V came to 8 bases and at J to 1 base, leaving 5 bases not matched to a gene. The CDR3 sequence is CASRRQGTNEKLFF. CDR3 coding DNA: TGCGCCAGTCGCCGACAGGGAACTAATGAAAAACTGTTTTTT.

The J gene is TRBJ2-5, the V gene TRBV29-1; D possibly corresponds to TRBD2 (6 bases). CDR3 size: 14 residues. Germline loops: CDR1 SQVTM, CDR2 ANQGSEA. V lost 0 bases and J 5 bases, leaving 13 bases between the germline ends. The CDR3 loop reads CSVEDGLSGETQYF. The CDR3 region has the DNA TGCAGCGTTGAAGATGGTTTAAGCGGGGAGACCCAGTACTTC.

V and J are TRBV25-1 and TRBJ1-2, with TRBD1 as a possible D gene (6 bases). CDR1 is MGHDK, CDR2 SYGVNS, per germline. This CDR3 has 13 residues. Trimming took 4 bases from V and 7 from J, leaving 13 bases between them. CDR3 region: CASSVHQGLGYTF. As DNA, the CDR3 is TGTGCCAGCAGTGTACACCAGGGGCTTGGCTACACCTTC.

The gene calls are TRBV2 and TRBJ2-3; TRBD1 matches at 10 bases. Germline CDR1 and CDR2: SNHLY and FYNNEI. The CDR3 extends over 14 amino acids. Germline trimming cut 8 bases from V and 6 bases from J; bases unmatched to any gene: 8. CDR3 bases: TGTGCCAGCGGAGGGGACAGGGGAGGGGATACGCAGTATTTT. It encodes CASGGDRGGDTQYF.

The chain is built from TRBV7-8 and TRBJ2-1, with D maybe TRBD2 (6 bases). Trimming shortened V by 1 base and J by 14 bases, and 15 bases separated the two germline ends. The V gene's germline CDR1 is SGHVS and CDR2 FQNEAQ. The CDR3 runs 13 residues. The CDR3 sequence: CASSLGEVSREFF. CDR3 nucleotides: TGTGCCAGCAGCTTAGGGGAGGTGAGTCGGGAGTTCTTC.

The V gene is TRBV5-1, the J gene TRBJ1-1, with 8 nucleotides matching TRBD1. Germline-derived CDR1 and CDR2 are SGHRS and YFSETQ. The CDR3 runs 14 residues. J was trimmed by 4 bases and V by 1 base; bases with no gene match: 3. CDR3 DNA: TGCGCCAGCAGCTTGCACGGACAGGGCACTGAAGCTTTCTTT. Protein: CASSLHGQGTEAFF.

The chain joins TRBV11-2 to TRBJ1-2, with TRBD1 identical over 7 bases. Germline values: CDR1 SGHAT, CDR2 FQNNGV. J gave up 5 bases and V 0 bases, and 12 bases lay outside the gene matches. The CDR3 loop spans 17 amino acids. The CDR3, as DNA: TGTGCCAGCAGCTTAGATCTAGGAGAAGGGGGCGTGTATGGCTACACCTTC. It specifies CASSLDLGEGGVYGYTF.

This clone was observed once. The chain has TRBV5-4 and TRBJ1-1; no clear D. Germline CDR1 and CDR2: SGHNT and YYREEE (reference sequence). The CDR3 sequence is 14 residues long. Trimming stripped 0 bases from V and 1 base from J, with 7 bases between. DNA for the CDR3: TGTGCCAGCAGCTTGGCTAGCGGGAACACTGAAGCTTTCTTT. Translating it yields CASSLASGNTEAFF.